The entry below gives a single T cell receptor (delta chain) sequence along with its context. This sample was included in a study of gamma-delta chains in newborns, infants, children. The CDR3 has 20 amino acids. V was clipped by 3 bases and J by 0 bases; unmatched bases: 12. Germline V CDR1 and CDR2: GEAIGNYY, EKD. TCRdb re-analyzed the reads via CATT. Of roughly 7,900 delta-chain clones in the sample, about 3.2% were seen once. This TCR came from a child who was a newborn, infant or young child, either healthy, febrile or measles-vaccinated (not recorded which). The chain joins TRDV2 to TRDJ3; 8 bases align to TRDD3. The material sequenced was blood. CDR3 in amino acids: CACDAVMTGGYSWDTRQMFF. The CDR3 nucleotides read TGTGCCTGTGACGCCGTAATGACTGGGGGGTACTCCTGGGACACCCGACAGATGTTTTTC.